The sequence of this T cell receptor (beta chain) was determined in a study of blood T cell repertoires in COVID-19 (dated by TCRdb to 2019 to 2021). About the full investigation: Samples from collaborators originated in the United States, Italy and Spain and spanned both the acute and convalescent phases of COVID-19. The repertoires were released in a freely available public database intended as a resource for research on the immune response to SARS-CoV-2. Where HLA class I and class II types were available, the types were taken from metadata supplied by the sample provider, not from assay-based typing. Samples came from the ongoing ImmuneRACE study (first 160 participants) plus 1,254 subjects from 6 global collaborators. Subjects who had been exposed to COVID-19, were actively infected with it, or had recovered from it provided the deeply sampled blood TCRbeta repertoires that made up the dataset. The material from the prospective study consisted of cDNA or gDNA derived from T cells, B-cell-depleted T cells, or PBMCs. Nearly every sample came with metadata listing a de-identified subject ID, COVID-19 status, age in years and sex. Beyond this particular receptor, the publication reports: The quantity of clinical and demographic metadata differed by source and by participant and was supplied without curation.

Concerning this clone: Its antigen is not yet known. No quality values exist for individual bases; no much larger clone is one base distant.

Whole blood was collected in K2EDTA tubes by collaborating institutions according to the institutions' own protocols. Collaborator samples were shipped for TCRbeta analysis as frozen whole blood, isolated PBMCs, or DNA extracted from either sample type. The immunoSEQ Assay, a bias-controlled multiplex PCR, was used to amplify TCRbeta CDR3 regions from genomic DNA. In the original analysis: The number of nucleated cells in each sample was estimated by amplification of reference gene primers within the assay. Sequence reads were collapsed and filtered to measure the absolute abundance of every unique TCRbeta CDR3 rearrangement. For each sample, productive Simpson clonality was calculated by taking the square root of Simpson's diversity index across productive rearrangements. The table comes from immuneACCESS by way of TCRdb, which keeps in-frame sequences with V and J called. Part of the clones is missing from these tables; in studies checked, under half for an unresolved V gene and the rest for unknown reasons. V and J calls and clone size follow that table, whereas D and trimming were derived from the DNA. The sample has around 20,000 clones on record, about 88% of them singletons. 9.8% of the sample comes from the top ten.

Sequencing used peripheral blood. The receptor was derived from a man aged 35-49 years with active COVID-19.

The CDR3 is CSAVAGGTYNEQFF. In nucleotides, the sequence is TGCAGCGCGGTTGCAGGGGGGACCTACAATGAGCAGTTCTTC. The V and J segments used are TRBV29-1 and TRBJ2-1; TRBD1 is possibly the D segment (7 matching bases). From the germline V gene, CDR1 is SQVTM and CDR2 is ANQGSEA. The CDR3 has 14 amino acids, counting the end cysteine and phenylalanine. Only CDR3 DNA remains: 42 bases, in frame from the first base. V sheds 7 bases and J sheds 2 bases, leaving 15 bases between their ends.